This T cell receptor beta chain was documented in a study of memory CD4+ T cells and cytomegalovirus serostatus. Background on the study: Donors were healthy Belgian adults, 9 CMV seropositive and some 24 seronegative.

Only in-frame clones appear in the TCRdb table, and some are missing; sequencing was by immunoSEQ multiplex PCR. The sample has over 60,000 clones, about 81% seen once. To note about this clone: Antigen specificity is unknown.

Single viable CD3+CD4+CD8-CD45RO+ cells were sorted as the memory CD4+ T cells. After thawing, CD4+ T cells were positively selected. Study results and limitations: Suggested: most of the CMV-linked TCR signature lies in CD4+ memory cells. About 40% of the roughly 150 known CMV-associated TCRbeta sequences appeared in CD4+ memory.

The V and J ends lost 5 bases and 1 base, in that order; junction bases with no gene match: 9. The CDR3 has 16 amino acids. The germline CDR1 and CDR2 sequences are SSHAT and FNYEAQ (reference sequence). The chain joins TRBV7-7 to TRBJ2-5; 8 bases are a match to TRBD1. Material for sequencing was memory CD4+ T cells from blood. This clonotype was sampled from an adult in good health and CMV-seronegative. The CDR3 protein is CASSPSGGASQETQYF. The CDR3 DNA reads as TGTGCCAGCAGCCCGTCAGGGGGCGCTTCCCAAGAGACCCAGTACTTC.